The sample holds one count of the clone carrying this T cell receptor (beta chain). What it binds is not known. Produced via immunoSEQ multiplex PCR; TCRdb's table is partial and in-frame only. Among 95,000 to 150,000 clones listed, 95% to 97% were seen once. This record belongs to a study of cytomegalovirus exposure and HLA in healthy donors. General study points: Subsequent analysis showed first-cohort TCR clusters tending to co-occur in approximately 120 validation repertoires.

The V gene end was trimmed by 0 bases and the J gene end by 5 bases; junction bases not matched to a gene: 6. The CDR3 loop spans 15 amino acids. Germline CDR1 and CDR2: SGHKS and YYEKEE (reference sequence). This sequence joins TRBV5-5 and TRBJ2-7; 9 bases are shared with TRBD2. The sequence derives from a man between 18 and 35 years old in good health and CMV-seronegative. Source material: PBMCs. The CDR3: CASSLAWGLANEQYF. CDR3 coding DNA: TGTGCCAGCAGCTTGGCCTGGGGACTAGCAAACGAGCAGTACTTC.